This TCR beta chain is from a study of memory CD4+ T cells and cytomegalovirus serostatus. The protocol was immunoSEQ multiplex PCR, while the TCRdb copy is restricted to in-frame clones and leaves out a portion. This sample carries about 41,000 clones, around 79% of them seen once, and the ten largest clones take 0.79%. Study-wide results and caveats: CD4+ memory repertoires contained about 40% of the roughly 160 reported CMV TCRbeta sequences.

This CDR3 contains 16 residues. V shed 4 bases and J shed 4 bases, with 17 bases lying between them. Per germline, CDR1 SGDLS and CDR2 YYNGEE. On this clone: What it binds is unknown.

The sort gate was single viable CD3+CD4+CD8-CD45RO+ cells for memory CD4+ T cells. CD4+ T cells were isolated by positive magnetic selection. The clonotype comes from an adult in good health and CMV-seronegative. Source material: memory CD4+ T cells from blood. V gene TRBV9 combines with J gene TRBJ2-2; D might be TRBD1 or TRBD2, each matching 7 bases. The CDR3 is CASSPQGGSGTGELFF. The CDR3 DNA reads as TGTGCCAGCAGCCCTCAGGGGGGGTCGGGCACCGGGGAGCTGTTTTTT. Filled out from reference TRBV9 and TRBJ2-2, the complete variable domain reads DSGVTQTPKHLITATGQRVTLRCSPRSGDLSVYWYQQSLDQGLQFLIQYYNGEERAKGNILERFSAQQFPDLHSELNLSSLELGDSALYFCASSPQGGSGTGELFFGEGSRLTVL.